This T cell receptor (beta chain) was retrieved from a study of tumor-infiltrating lymphocytes in primary liver carcinoma. About the study: Stage T1-T3 N0M0 tumors measured about 4.2 to 11 cm at most.

The CDR3 totals 15 residues. V lost 5 bases, J lost 1 base, and 6 bases stayed unmatched. Germline CDR1 reads MNHEY; CDR2 reads SVGEGT. This clonotype was seen many times. The blood RNA (from unsorted whole blood) was obtained, and germline DNA was also extracted. Chronic HBV infection was present, with no prior treatment. The input was around 530 ng total RNA; TCR beta cDNA was made from it with a constant-region primer. Three nested multiplex PCR rounds, a slightly modified ARM-PCR, produced the libraries for TCR beta. TRBV1-TRBV30 forward primers paired with a C-beta reverse primer drove the first two PCR rounds, about 10 cycles each. A single record per CDR3 protein comes from TCRdb applying MiXCR to the multiplex PCR reads. The sample consists of around 330,000 distinct CDR3 sequences, about 62% of them appearing once.

Sequencing was done on a sample of peripheral blood. The chain is built from TRBV6-2 or TRBV6-3 and TRBJ2-5; 8 bases fit TRBD2. The TCR comes from a man aged 35 to 55 with primary liver carcinoma and hepatitis B virus infection. The CDR3 protein is CASSGLTSVQETQYF. The CDR3 DNA sequence: TGTGCCAGCAGTGGGTTGACTAGCGTCCAAGAGACCCAGTACTTC.